One and the same sample provided the 25 T cell receptor beta chains below, sequenced in a study of cytomegalovirus exposure and HLA in healthy donors. Method: immunoSEQ multiplex PCR; TCRdb's copy keeps in-frame clones and lacks some. The sample has 75,000 to 100,000 clones; approximately 96% are singletons. The sample comprised PBMCs. The receptors were gathered from a young man in good health and CMV-seronegative.

The chain couples TRBV27 to TRBJ2-7, with D perhaps matching TRBD2 (5 bases). CDR1 is MNHEY and CDR2 is SMNVEV in the germline V gene (reference sequence). The germline V and J ends were trimmed by 5 bases and 1 base, with 9 bases remaining between them. This CDR3 is 13 amino acids long. CDR3 residues: CASSREPSYEQYF. CDR3 in DNA: TGTGCCAGCAGTCGGGAACCGTCCTACGAGCAGTACTTC.

The chain employs TRBV2 and TRBJ2-1; TRBD1 is a possible D gene (5 bases). CDR1 is SNHLY, CDR2 FYNNEI, per germline. V shed 6 bases and J shed 5 bases, with 11 bases lying between them. The CDR3 is 13 amino acids. CDR3 region: CASRGYRHNEQFF. For the CDR3, the DNA is TGTGCCAGCAGGGGCTACAGGCACAATGAGCAGTTCTTC. The full variable domain, completed using reference TRBV2 and TRBJ2-1, is EPEVTQTPSHQVTQMGQEVILRCVPISNHLYFYWYRQILGQKVEFLVSFYNNEISEKSEIFDDQFSVERPDGSNFTLKIRSTKLEDSAMYFCASRGYRHNEQFFGPGTRLTVL.

This clone was detected only a few times. The chain couples TRBV28 to TRBJ2-7; 9 nucleotides match TRBD2. In germline, CDR1 is MDHEN, CDR2 SYDVKM. The CDR3 consists of 15 residues. Unmatched junction bases numbered 5, after V lost 3 bases and J lost 2 bases. The DNA for the CDR3 is TGTGCCAGCAGTTTCCCAGCGGGAGGAGCCTACGAGCAGTACTTC. As protein: CASSFPAGGAYEQYF. The full variable domain, in which reference TRBV28 and TRBJ2-7 provide the parts outside the CDR3, is DVKVTQSSRYLVKRTGEKVFLECVQDMDHENMFWYRQDPGLGLRLIYFSYDVKMKEKGDIPEGYSVSREKKERFSLILESASTNQTSMYLCASSFPAGGAYEQYFGPGTRLTVT.

This clone has only one observation. This chain joins TRBV7-6 and TRBJ2-2; D perhaps matches TRBD2 (6 bases). V lost 1 base and J lost 2, with 8 bases in between. The CDR3 loop spans 15 amino acids. Germline V gives CDR1 SGHVS, CDR2 FNYEAQ. The CDR3 spells CASSLVEGNTGELFF. The CDR3 DNA reads as TGTGCCAGCAGCTTAGTGGAGGGTAACACCGGGGAGCTGTTTTTT.

The chain employs TRBV27 and TRBJ1-4; no clear D gene. Germline loops: CDR1 MNHEY, CDR2 SMNVEV (reference sequence). The CDR3 runs 13 residues. Trimming removed 8 bases at V and 5 bases at J, with 12 bases between. As DNA, the CDR3 is TGTGCCAGCCAAAAGGCGGGGAATGAAAAACTGTTTTTT. This translates into CASQKAGNEKLFF.

The chain is built from TRBV11-2 and TRBJ1-5; 8 bases align to TRBD1. Per the germline V gene, CDR1 is SGHAT and CDR2 is FQNNGV. V was clipped by 0 bases and J by 2 bases; unmatched bases: 0. The CDR3 is 15 amino acids. The CDR3 loop is CASSLEQGGNQPQHF. CDR3 in DNA: TGTGCCAGCAGCTTAGAACAGGGGGGCAATCAGCCCCAGCATTTT.

V and J are TRBV30 and TRBJ1-2; 7 bases align to TRBD1. J lost 1 base, V lost 8 bases, and 7 bases had no gene match. CDR1 is GTSNPN, CDR2 SVGIG, per germline (reference sequence). The CDR3 totals 13 residues. The CDR3 spells CAGTGADNYGYTF. The CDR3 region has the DNA TGTGCCGGTACAGGGGCCGATAACTATGGCTACACCTTC.

This chain joins TRBV5-1 and TRBJ2-1; D might be TRBD2 (6 bases). The CDR3 has 12 amino acids. V was pared by 0 bases and J by 8 bases, with 6 bases between. Germline V lookup: CDR1 SGHRS, CDR2 YFSETQ. The CDR3 bases are TGCGCCAGCAGCTTGGGGGAGGATGAGCAGTTCTTC. Translation: CASSLGEDEQFF.

This clone was recorded only once. The chain links TRBV4-3 to TRBJ1-2; D remains unclear. The CDR3 is 14 amino acids. Trimming took off 0 bases at V and 3 bases at J, with 8 bases between the two ends. Looked up from germline, CDR1 is LGHNA and CDR2 is YSLEER. CDR3 sequence: CASSQDLSHYGYTF. CDR3 DNA: TGCGCCAGCAGCCAAGATCTTAGTCACTATGGCTACACCTTC.

The chain employs TRBV7-3 and TRBJ1-1; 8 bases agree with TRBD1. CDR3 length: 14 residues. Germline assignment: CDR1 SGHTA and CDR2 FQGTGA. Losses at the gene ends were 5 bases for V and 6 bases for J; bases not matched to a gene: 8. Here the CDR3 DNA reads TGTGCCAGCAGCCGACAGGGGTCGTTACCTGAAGCTTTCTTT. Translating it yields CASSRQGSLPEAFF. Looking up the rest from reference TRBV7-3 and TRBJ1-1 gives the full variable domain: GAGVSQTPSNKVTEKGKYVELRCDPISGHTALYWYRQSLGQGPEFLIYFQGTGAADDSGLPNDRFFAVRPEGSVSTLKIQRTERGDSAVYLCASSRQGSLPEAFFGQGTRLTVV.

The V and J genes are TRBV19 and TRBJ1-1; possibly TRBD1 for D (5 bases). Trimming left V 3 bases short and J 2 bases short, with 10 bases between. This CDR3 spans 14 amino acids. Germline CDR1 and CDR2: LNHDA and SQIVND (reference sequence). The CDR3 loop reads CASSIGAHNTEAFF. The DNA for the CDR3 is TGTGCCAGTAGTATTGGGGCACATAACACTGAAGCTTTCTTT.

The chain couples TRBV7-3 to TRBJ2-1; D might be TRBD2 (6 bases). V shed 2 bases and J shed 0 bases, with 8 bases lying between them. Germline values: CDR1 SGHTA, CDR2 FQGTGA. The CDR3 totals 15 residues. The CDR3 sequence is CASSLVAASYNEQFF. CDR3 DNA: TGTGCCAGCAGCTTAGTAGCGGCCTCCTACAATGAGCAGTTCTTC.

CDR3 in amino acids: CASSVFAGQREFF. In DNA, the CDR3 is TGTGCCAGCAGTGTATTTGCAGGACAGAGGGAGTTCTTC. J is TRBJ2-1 and V is TRBV6-1, with D possibly matching TRBD1 (6 bases). Germline V gene lookup returns CDR1 MNHNS and CDR2 SASEGT. With 4 bases removed from V and 14 bases from J, the gap between germline ends came to 18 bases. This CDR3 is 13 amino acids long.

The genes are TRBV10-3 and TRBJ2-7; TRBD2 aligns across 9 bases. V gave up 7 bases and J gave up 2 bases; unmatched junction bases: 12. CDR1 is ENHRY, CDR2 SYGVKD, per germline. CDR3 length: 16 amino acids. CDR3 in amino acids: CAITPSGTRTPYEQYF. In DNA form, the CDR3 reads TGTGCCATCACCCCTAGCGGGACCCGCACCCCCTACGAGCAGTACTTC.

This chain links TRBV10-3 with TRBJ1-4; 8 positions match TRBD1. J lost 8 bases, V lost 3 bases, and 5 bases had no gene match. This CDR3 is built from 14 residues. CDR1 ENHRY and CDR2 SYGVKD come from the germline V gene. CDR3 residues: CAISDDRGGEKLFF. Written as DNA, the CDR3 is TGTGCCATCAGTGATGACAGGGGTGGGGAAAAACTGTTTTTT.

The genes are TRBV27 and TRBJ1-2; 9 bases are shared with TRBD1. V was clipped by 5 bases and J by 8 bases; unmatched bases: 12. The CDR3 sequence is 15 residues long. Germline loops: CDR1 MNHEY, CDR2 SMNVEV (reference sequence). CDR3 residues: CASSKGTGKPQGYTF. CDR3 DNA: TGTGCCAGCAGTAAGGGGACAGGGAAACCTCAGGGCTACACCTTC.

The chain uses TRBV6-6 and TRBJ1-1; TRBD1 aligns across 8 bases. The CDR3 runs to 15 residues. Looked up from germline, CDR1 is MNHNY and CDR2 is SVGAGI (reference sequence). Unmatched junction bases numbered 6, after V lost 5 bases and J lost 1 base. CDR3 in DNA: TGTGCCAGCAGTACCCAGGGGGCTAGGAACACTGAAGCTTTCTTT. It is translated as CASSTQGARNTEAFF.

The chain recombines TRBV28 with TRBJ2-4; a weak D match, TRBD1 (5 bases). Trimming pared 6 bases from V and 9 bases from J, leaving 15 bases between. Germline V gene lookup returns CDR1 MDHEN and CDR2 SYDVKM. This CDR3 has 13 residues. The chain's CDR3 is CASRTGREIIQYF. CDR3 in DNA: TGTGCCAGCAGAACGGGCAGGGAAATCATTCAGTACTTC.

V is TRBV4-3 and J is TRBJ2-3, with TRBD1 identical over 8 bases. Germline V gene sequence: CDR1 LGHNA, CDR2 YSLEER. The V segment lost 4 bases and the J segment 4 bases; nucleotides outside the gene matches: 7. The CDR3 loop spans 15 amino acids. The CDR3 DNA reads as TGCGCCAGCAGCCGCGAACAGGGGGATGCAGATACGCAGTATTTT. As protein: CASSREQGDADTQYF.

The chain carries TRBV9 and TRBJ1-5; D is unresolved. The length of the CDR3 is 13 residues. V lost 3 bases and J 5 bases, leaving 9 bases between the germline ends. The germline gives CDR1 SGDLS, CDR2 YYNGEE. The CDR3 DNA sequence: TGTGCCAGCAGCGGGTACCTAGATCAGCCCCAGCATTTT. Residues: CASSGYLDQPQHF.

The chain recombines TRBV9 with TRBJ2-1; TRBD2 matches at 7 bases. V was pared by 0 bases and J by 1 base, with 4 bases of the junction left unmatched. CDR1 and CDR2 (germline): SGDLS, YYNGEE. CDR3 length: 16 residues. This CDR3 is CASSVVGLTSYNEQFF. The CDR3 DNA is TGTGCCAGCAGCGTAGTGGGACTAACTTCCTACAATGAGCAGTTCTTC.

The V and J genes are TRBV6-1 and TRBJ2-7; 7 bases align to TRBD1. This CDR3 spans 13 amino acids. CDR1 and CDR2 (germline): MNHNS, SASEGT. The V and J ends lost 4 bases and 3 bases, in that order; junction bases with no gene match: 3. CDR3 DNA: TGTGCCAGCAGTGTGGGACAGTTCTACGAGCAGTACTTC. Encoded protein: CASSVGQFYEQYF.

This clone was seen only once. The chain carries TRBV6-5 and TRBJ2-7, with D unclear. V was shortened by 0 bases and J by 6 bases, with 15 bases between the two germline ends. CDR1 MNHEY and CDR2 SVGAGI come from the germline V gene. The CDR3 contains 15 residues. The CDR3 sequence: CASSYSNPLGGEQYF. The CDR3 bases are TGTGCCAGCAGTTACTCGAACCCGCTAGGCGGCGAGCAGTACTTC.

This rearrangement joins TRBV15 to TRBJ2-4, with D perhaps matching TRBD1 (5 bases). Deletions cut 3 bases from V and 1 base from J, with 13 bases between. This CDR3 region has 16 residues. Germline-derived CDR1 and CDR2 are LNHNV and YYDKDF (reference sequence). The CDR3 region has the DNA TGTGCCACCAGCAGGACAGAACTTGGGGCCAAAAACATTCAGTACTTC. This translates into CATSRTELGAKNIQYF. The whole variable domain, remainder taken from reference TRBV15 and TRBJ2-4, is DAMVIQNPRYQVTQFGKPVTLSCSQTLNHNVMYWYQQKSSQAPKLLFHYYDKDFNNEADTPDNFQSRRPNTSFCFLDIRSPGLGDTAMYLCATSRTELGAKNIQYFGAGTRLSVL.

The sample holds one count of this clone. The chain links TRBV4-1 to TRBJ2-1; no reliable D call. The V end lost 6 bases, the J end lost 4 bases, and 16 bases lay between the germline ends. This CDR3 is built from 15 residues. Germline CDR1 MGHRA, CDR2 YSYEKL. The CDR3 bases are TGCGCCAGCAGTGATACTATCGCAAGTTACAATGAGCAGTTCTTC. Encoded protein: CASSDTIASYNEQFF.